The T cell receptor (beta chain) described here comes from a study of spatial heterogeneity in lung cancer. The table lists this clonotype with a few counts. Its specificity is unknown. Whole-study findings and limits: Counts of expanded alpha and beta TCRs within tumors tracked the tumor nonsynonymous mutation count.

Time point of the sample: sample taken at primary tumor resection. Tumor, nontumor lung or frozen PBMC supplied whole RNA that was sequenced unsorted. TCRdb called the 5' RACE reads again in MiXCR, with one record for every CDR3 protein. The repertoire holds almost 3,000 distinct CDR3 sequences, with roughly 10% as singletons. The CDR3 is 12 amino acids. Germline V gene lookup returns CDR1 MDHEN and CDR2 SYDVKM. V was cut by 6 bases and J by 4 bases, with 9 bases left in between. The J gene is TRBJ1-2, the V gene TRBV28; TRBD1 is a possible D gene (6 bases). This clonotype was sampled from a female donor with early-stage non-small cell lung cancer. The specimen comprised lung tumor tissue, sampled at surgery. The CDR3 region is CASSRTAYGYTF. The CDR3 DNA reads TGTGCCAGCAGCCGGACAGCCTATGGCTACACCTTC.